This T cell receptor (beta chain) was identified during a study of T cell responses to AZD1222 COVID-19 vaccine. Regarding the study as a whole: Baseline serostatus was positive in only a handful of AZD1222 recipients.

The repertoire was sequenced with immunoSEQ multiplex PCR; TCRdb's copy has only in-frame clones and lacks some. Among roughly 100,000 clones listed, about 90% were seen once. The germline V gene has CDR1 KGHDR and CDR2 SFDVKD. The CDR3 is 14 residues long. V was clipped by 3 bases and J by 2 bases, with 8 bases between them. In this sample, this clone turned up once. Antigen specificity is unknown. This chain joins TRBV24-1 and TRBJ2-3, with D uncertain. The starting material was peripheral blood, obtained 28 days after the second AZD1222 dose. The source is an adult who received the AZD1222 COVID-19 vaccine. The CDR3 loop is CATSDKTLTDTQYF. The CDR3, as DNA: TGTGCCACCAGTGATAAGACCCTCACAGATACGCAGTATTTT.